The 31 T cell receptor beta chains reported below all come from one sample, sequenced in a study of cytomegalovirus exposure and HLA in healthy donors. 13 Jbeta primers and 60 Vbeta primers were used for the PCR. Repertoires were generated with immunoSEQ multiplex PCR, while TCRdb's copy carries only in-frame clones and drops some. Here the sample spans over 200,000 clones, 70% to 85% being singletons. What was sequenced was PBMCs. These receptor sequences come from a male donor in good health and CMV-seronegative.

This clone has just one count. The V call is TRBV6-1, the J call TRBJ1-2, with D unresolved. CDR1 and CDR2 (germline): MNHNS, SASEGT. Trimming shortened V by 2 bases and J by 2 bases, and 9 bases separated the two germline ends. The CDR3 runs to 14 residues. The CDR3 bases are TGTGCCAGCAGTGAACAAAGAAGCAACTATGGCTACACCTTC. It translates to CASSEQRSNYGYTF.

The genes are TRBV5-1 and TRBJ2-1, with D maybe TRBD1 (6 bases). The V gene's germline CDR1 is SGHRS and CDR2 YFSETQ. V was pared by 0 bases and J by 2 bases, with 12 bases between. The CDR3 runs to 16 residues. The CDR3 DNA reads TGCGCCAGCAGCTTGGTTTACCAGGGGACCTACAATGAGCAGTTCTTC. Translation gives CASSLVYQGTYNEQFF.

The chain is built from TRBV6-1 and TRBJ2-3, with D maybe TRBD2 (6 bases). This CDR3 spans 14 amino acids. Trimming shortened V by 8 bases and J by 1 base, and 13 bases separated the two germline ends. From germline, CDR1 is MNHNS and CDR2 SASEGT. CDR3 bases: TGTGCCAGCGGTGGAGGGCAAGGCACAGATACGCAGTATTTT. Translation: CASGGGQGTDTQYF.

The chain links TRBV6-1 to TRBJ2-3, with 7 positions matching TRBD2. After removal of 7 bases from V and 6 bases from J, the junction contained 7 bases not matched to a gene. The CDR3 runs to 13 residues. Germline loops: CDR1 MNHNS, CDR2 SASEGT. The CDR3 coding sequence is TGTGCCAGCAAGACGGGAGGAGCGGATACGCAGTATTTT. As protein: CASKTGGADTQYF.

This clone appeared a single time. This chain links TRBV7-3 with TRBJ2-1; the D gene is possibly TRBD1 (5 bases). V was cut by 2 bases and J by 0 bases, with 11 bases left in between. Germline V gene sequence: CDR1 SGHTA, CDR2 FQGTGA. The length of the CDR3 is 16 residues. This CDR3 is CASSLESGASYNEQFF. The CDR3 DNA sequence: TGTGCCAGCAGCTTAGAGAGTGGGGCCTCCTACAATGAGCAGTTCTTC.

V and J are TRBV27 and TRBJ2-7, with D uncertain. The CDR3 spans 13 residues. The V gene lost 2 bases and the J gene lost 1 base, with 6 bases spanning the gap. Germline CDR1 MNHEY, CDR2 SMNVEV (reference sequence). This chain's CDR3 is CASSLRVSYEQYF. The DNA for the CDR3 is TGTGCCAGCAGTTTACGAGTTTCCTACGAGCAGTACTTC.

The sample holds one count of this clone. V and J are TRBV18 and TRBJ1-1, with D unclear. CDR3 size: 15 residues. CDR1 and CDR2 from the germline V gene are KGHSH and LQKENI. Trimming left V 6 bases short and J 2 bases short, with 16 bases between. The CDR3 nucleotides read TGTGCCAGCTCCCCGGCCCGGGGTTTAAACACTGAAGCTTTCTTT. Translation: CASSPARGLNTEAFF.

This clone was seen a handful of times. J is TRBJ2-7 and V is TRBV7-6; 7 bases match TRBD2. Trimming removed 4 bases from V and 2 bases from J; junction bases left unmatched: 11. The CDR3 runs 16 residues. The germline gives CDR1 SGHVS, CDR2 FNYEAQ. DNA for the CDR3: TGTGCCAGCAGCTATGTTAGCGGGCGAGGTACCTACGAGCAGTACTTC. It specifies CASSYVSGRGTYEQYF.

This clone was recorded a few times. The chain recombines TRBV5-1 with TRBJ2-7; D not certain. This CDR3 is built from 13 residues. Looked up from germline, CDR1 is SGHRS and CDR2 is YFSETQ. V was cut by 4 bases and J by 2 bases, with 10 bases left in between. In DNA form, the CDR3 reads TGCGCCAGCAGCCTGGGCAGGCCCTACGAGCAGTACTTC. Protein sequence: CASSLGRPYEQYF.

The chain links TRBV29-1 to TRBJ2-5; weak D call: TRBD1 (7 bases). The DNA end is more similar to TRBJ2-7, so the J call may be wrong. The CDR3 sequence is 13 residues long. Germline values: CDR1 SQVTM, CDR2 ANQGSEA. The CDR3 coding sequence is TGCAGCGTTGTGCCAGGGGGGACCTACGAGCAGTACTTC. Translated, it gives CSVVPGGTYEQYF.

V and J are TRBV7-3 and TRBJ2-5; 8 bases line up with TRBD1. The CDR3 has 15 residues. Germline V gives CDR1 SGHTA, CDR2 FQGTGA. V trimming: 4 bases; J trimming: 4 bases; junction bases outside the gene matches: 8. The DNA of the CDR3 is TGTGCCAGCAGCTCCCTCGGGACAGGCGGAGAGACCCAGTACTTC. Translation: CASSSLGTGGETQYF.

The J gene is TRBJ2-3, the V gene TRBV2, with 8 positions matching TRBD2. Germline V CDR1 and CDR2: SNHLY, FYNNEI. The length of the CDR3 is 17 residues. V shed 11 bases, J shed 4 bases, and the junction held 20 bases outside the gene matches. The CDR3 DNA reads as TGTGCCGGCGACCTCCAAGCGGGAGTCTCGTCTTCAGATACGCAGTATTTT. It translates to CAGDLQAGVSSSDTQYF.

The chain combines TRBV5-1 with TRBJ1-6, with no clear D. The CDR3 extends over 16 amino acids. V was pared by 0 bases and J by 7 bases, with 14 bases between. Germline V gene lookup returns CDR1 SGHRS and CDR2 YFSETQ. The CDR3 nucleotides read TGCGCCAGCAGCTTGGAAGCCGCGGGTGGCAATTCACCCCTCCACTTT. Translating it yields CASSLEAAGGNSPLHF.

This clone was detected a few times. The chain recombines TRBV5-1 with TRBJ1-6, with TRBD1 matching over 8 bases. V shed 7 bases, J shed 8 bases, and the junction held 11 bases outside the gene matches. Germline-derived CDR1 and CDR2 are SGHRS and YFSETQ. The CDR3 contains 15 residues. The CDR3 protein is CASRQGSYTDSPLHF. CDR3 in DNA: TGCGCCAGCCGACAGGGGTCTTATACCGATTCACCCCTCCACTTT.

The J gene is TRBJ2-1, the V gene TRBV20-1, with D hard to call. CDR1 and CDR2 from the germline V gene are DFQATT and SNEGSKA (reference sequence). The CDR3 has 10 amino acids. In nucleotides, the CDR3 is TGCAGCTGGGCCCACAATGAGCAGTTCTTC. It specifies CSWAHNEQFF.

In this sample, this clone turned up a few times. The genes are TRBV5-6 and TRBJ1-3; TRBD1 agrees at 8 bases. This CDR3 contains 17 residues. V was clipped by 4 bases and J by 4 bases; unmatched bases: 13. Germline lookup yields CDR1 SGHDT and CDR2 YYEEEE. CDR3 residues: CASSRLGQERGGNTIYF. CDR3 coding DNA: TGTGCCAGCAGCCGTTTGGGACAGGAACGGGGAGGAAACACCATATATTTT.

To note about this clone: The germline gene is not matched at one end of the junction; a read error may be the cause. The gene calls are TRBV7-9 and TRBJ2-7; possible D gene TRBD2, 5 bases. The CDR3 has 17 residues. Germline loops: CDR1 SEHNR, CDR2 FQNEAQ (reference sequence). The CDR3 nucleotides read TGTTCCAGCAGCTCTTACTCCCCGGGATCAAGTCTCTACGAGCAGTACTTC. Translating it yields CSSSSYSPGSSLYEQYF.

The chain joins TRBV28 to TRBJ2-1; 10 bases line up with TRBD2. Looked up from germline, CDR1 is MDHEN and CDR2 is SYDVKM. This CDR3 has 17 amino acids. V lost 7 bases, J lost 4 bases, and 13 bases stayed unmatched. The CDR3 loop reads CASITYLSGRAYNEQFF. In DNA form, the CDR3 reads TGTGCCAGCATCACATACCTCAGCGGGAGGGCATACAATGAGCAGTTCTTC.

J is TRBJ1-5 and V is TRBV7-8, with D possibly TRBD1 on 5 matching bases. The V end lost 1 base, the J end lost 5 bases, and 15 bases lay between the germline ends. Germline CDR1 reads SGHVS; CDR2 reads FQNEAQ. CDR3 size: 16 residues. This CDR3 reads CASSLVWGPGDQPQHF. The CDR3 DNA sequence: TGTGCCAGCAGCTTAGTCTGGGGCCCGGGGGATCAGCCCCAGCATTTT.

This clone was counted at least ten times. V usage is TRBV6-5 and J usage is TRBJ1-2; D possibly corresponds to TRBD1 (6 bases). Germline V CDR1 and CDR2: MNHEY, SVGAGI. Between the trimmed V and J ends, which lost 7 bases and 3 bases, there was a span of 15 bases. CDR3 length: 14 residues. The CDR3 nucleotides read TGTGCCAGCAACCCTGGACAGTCTTACTATGGCTACACCTTC. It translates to CASNPGQSYYGYTF.

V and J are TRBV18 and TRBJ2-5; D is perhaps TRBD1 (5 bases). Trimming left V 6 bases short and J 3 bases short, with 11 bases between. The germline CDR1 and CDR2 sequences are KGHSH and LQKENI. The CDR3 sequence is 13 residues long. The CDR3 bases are TGTGCCAGCTCTCGGACACGGGAAGAGACCCAGTACTTC. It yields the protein CASSRTREETQYF.

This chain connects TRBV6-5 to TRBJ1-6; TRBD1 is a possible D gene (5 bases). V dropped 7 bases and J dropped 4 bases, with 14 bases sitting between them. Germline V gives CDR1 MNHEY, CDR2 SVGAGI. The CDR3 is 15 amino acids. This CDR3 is CASNRGRTYNSPLHF. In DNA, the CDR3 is TGTGCCAGCAATAGGGGCCGTACTTATAATTCACCCCTCCACTTT.

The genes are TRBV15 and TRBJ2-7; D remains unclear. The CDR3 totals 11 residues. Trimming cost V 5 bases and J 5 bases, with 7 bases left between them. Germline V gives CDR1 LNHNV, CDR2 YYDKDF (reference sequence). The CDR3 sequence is CATSAKHEQYF. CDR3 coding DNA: TGTGCCACCAGCGCGAAACACGAGCAGTACTTC.

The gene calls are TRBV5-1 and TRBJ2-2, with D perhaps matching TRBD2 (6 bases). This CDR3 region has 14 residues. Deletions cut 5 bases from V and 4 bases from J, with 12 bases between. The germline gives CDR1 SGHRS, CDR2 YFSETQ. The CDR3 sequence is CASRRPGGTGELFF. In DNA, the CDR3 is TGCGCCAGCAGGAGGCCCGGGGGCACCGGGGAGCTGTTTTTT.

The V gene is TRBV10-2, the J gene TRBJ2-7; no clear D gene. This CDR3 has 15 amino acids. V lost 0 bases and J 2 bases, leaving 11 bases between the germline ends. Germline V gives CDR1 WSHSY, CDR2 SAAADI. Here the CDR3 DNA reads TGCGCCAGCAGTGAGTCGGTCTATCCCACCTACGAGCAGTACTTC. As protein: CASSESVYPTYEQYF.

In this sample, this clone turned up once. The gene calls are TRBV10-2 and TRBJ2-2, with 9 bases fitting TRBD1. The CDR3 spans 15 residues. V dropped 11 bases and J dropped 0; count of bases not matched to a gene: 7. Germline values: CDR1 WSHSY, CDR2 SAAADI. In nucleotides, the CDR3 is TGCGCCTCGCGTACAGGGGGCCCGAACACCGGGGAGCTGTTTTTT. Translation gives CASRTGGPNTGELFF.

The CDR3 coding sequence is TGTGCCAGCATGGTCGCAGGGGGCGACTATGGCTACACCTTC. It translates to CASMVAGGDYGYTF. The rearrangement uses TRBV6-5 and TRBJ1-2; the match to TRBD1 covers 8 bases. This CDR3 has 14 amino acids. Germline CDR1 is MNHEY and CDR2 is SVGAGI. V lost 7 bases to trimming and J lost 3 bases; unmatched junction nucleotides: 7.

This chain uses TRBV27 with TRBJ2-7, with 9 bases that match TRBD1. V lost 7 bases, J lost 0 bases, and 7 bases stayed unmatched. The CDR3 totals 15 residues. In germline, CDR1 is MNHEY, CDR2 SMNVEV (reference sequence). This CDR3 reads CASTEGQGVSYEQYF. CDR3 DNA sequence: TGTGCCAGCACCGAGGGACAGGGAGTCTCCTACGAGCAGTACTTC.

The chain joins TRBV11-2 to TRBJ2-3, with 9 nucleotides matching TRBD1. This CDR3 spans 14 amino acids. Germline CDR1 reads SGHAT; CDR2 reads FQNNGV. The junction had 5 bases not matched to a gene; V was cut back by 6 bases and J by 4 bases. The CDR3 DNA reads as TGTGCCAGCAGTTCGGACAGGGGAGCAGATACGCAGTATTTT. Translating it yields CASSSDRGADTQYF.

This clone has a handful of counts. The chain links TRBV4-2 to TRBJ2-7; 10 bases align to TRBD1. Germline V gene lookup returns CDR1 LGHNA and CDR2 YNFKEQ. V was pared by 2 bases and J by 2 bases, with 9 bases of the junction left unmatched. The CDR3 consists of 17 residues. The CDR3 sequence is CASSQPTGTGVPYEQYF. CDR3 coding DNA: TGTGCCAGCAGCCAACCGACCGGGACAGGGGTTCCCTACGAGCAGTACTTC.

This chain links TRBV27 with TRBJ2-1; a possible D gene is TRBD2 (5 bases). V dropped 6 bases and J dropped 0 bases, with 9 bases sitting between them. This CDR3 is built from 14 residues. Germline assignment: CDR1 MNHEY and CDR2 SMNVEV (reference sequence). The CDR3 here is CASREASSYNEQFF. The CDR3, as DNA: TGTGCCAGCAGGGAGGCTAGCTCCTACAATGAGCAGTTCTTC.